This T cell receptor (beta chain) originates from a study of neurological immune-mediated disorders. In this sample, this clonotype turned up many times. This CDR3 has 13 amino acids. The germline V gene has CDR1 SGHAT and CDR2 FQNNGV. The junction had 6 bases not matched to a gene; V was cut back by 8 bases and J by 8 bases. TCRdb ran MiXCR on the 5' RACE reads and lists one entry per CDR3 protein. The data hold tens of thousands of distinct CDR3 sequences, with 4% to 5.5% observed a single time. The sequencing input was CD4+ T cells from blood. The receptor was isolated from a man between 18 and 29 years old in good health. The chain has TRBV11-2 and TRBJ2-1, with 10 bases fitting TRBD2. CDR3 bases: TGTGCCAGCGAGCGGGGGGGCGGGGATGAGCAGTTCTTC. This sequence encodes CASERGGGDEQFF.